Given below is one T cell receptor (beta chain) in context. Its antigen is as yet unknown. Next came a second PCR, run for about 7 to 12 cycles, which used a sample-barcoded 5' primer along with a J-beta primer mix. TCRdb re-derived calls from the 5' RACE reads in MiXCR, one entry per CDR3 protein. Of hundreds of thousands of distinct CDR3 sequences detected, less than 80% appear once; the ten largest clones hold about 27%. CDR1 is SGHVS and CDR2 is FNYEAQ in the germline V gene. V lost 2 bases to trimming and J lost 5 bases, with 13 bases between them. The CDR3 covers 14 residues. This entry belongs to a study of blood T cells in healthy people across ages. The wider study: Capturing about one barcoded beta molecule per two T cells was achieved by template switching. Findings and limits, study-wide: Because sorting was not performed, PBMCs prevented conclusive naive versus antigen-experienced comparison.

The receptor was isolated from a man aged 25-40 years in good health. The chain recombines TRBV7-6 with TRBJ2-7, with D tentatively TRBD1 or TRBD2 (6 bases each). The sequenced sample consisted of blood. The CDR3 reads CASSLFIGGHEQYF. CDR3 sequence (DNA): TGTGCCAGCAGCTTATTCATCGGGGGCCACGAGCAGTACTTC.